The 10 T cell receptor beta chains in this list originate from one sample, sequenced in a study of vaccination and CD4 T cells after COVID-19. The Oncomine TCR Beta short-read assay generated sequence data from the DNA of cultured CD4+ T cells. TCRdb re-called the PCR reads with MiXCR, one entry per CDR3 protein. Here the sample spans more than 25,000 distinct CDR3 sequences, roughly a third being singletons. These TCRs' antigens remain unknown. Stated time point: late sampling 161 to 241 days after vaccination in a few convalescent patients. Treatment in this sample: roughly ten-day PBMC culture with coronavirus spike peptide pools or control peptides (ViraFEST assay). The starting material was CD4+ T cells from blood, cultured in vitro, obtained about 7 months after SARS-CoV-2 vaccination. All receptors come from a human donor who had recovered from COVID-19.

CDR3 bases: TGTGCCAGCAGCTTTCCGGCGACCTACGAGCAGTACTTC. Its protein product is CASSFPATYEQYF. The chain uses TRBV5-8 and TRBJ2-7, with D uncertain. CDR1 is SGHTS and CDR2 is YDEGEE in the germline V gene. With 2 bases removed from V and 2 bases from J, the gap between germline ends came to 8 bases. This CDR3 spans 13 amino acids.

The genes are TRBV6-1 and TRBJ2-7; perhaps TRBD1 as D (5 bases). Germline V gives CDR1 MNHNS, CDR2 SASEGT. Trimming pared 8 bases from V and 1 base from J, leaving 18 bases between. This CDR3 spans 15 amino acids. CDR3 sequence (DNA): TGTGCCAGCCCCACTGAGGCAGGGCGTTCCTACGAGCAGTACTTC. It encodes CASPTEAGRSYEQYF.

V gene TRBV20-1 combines with J gene TRBJ2-5; D uncertain. CDR1 and CDR2 (germline): DFQATT, SNEGSKA (reference sequence). This CDR3 comprises 13 residues. V dropped 0 bases and J dropped 3 bases, with 8 bases sitting between them. The CDR3 sequence is CSARDPGKETQYF. The CDR3 bases are TGCAGTGCTAGAGATCCTGGGAAAGAGACCCAGTACTTC.

The V call is TRBV7-8, the J call TRBJ2-7; D gene unclear. The CDR3 is 11 residues long. CDR1 is SGHVS, CDR2 FQNEAQ, per germline. The V end was cut by 5 bases, the J end by 3 bases, with 5 bases between. As DNA, the CDR3 is TGTGCCAGCAGCCCGAGCTACGAGCAGTACTTC. Amino acid sequence: CASSPSYEQYF.

This chain uses TRBV7-3 with TRBJ1-1; tentative D call: TRBD1 (6 bases). CDR3 size: 14 residues. Per germline, CDR1 SGHTA and CDR2 FQGTGA. Trimming stripped 5 bases from V and 6 bases from J, with 16 bases between. This CDR3 is CASSVGPGGPEAFF. The CDR3 nucleotides read TGTGCCAGCAGCGTAGGGCCGGGGGGCCCTGAAGCTTTCTTT.

This clonotype appeared a few times. The chain uses TRBV6-5 and TRBJ2-3, with D possibly being TRBD2 (6 bases). The CDR3 contains 15 residues. Trimming shortened V by 2 bases and J by 2 bases, and 11 bases separated the two germline ends. Germline CDR1 is MNHEY and CDR2 is SVGAGI. CDR3 nucleotide sequence: TGTGCCAGCAGTTACGGGAGGCGGCACACAGATACGCAGTATTTT. Protein: CASSYGRRHTDTQYF.

V and J are TRBV7-3 and TRBJ2-1; 9 bases match TRBD2. CDR3 length: 16 amino acids. Per germline, CDR1 SGHTA and CDR2 FQGTGA. The J segment lost 5 bases and the V segment lost 4 bases, leaving 9 bases of the junction unmatched. The CDR3 DNA reads as TGTGCCAGCAGCTCATTGGCCCTAGCGGGAAACAATGAGCAGTTCTTC. It codes for CASSSLALAGNNEQFF.

This clonotype was found a few times. The rearrangement links TRBV20-1 to TRBJ1-5; 7 nucleotides align to TRBD1. The J segment lost 5 bases and the V segment lost 3 bases, leaving 7 bases of the junction unmatched. The CDR3 runs to 14 residues. Looked up from germline, CDR1 is DFQATT and CDR2 is SNEGSKA (reference sequence). Written as DNA, the CDR3 is TGCAGTGCTAGGCCAGACAGGGAGTATCAGCCCCAGCATTTT. Translating it yields CSARPDREYQPQHF.

The rearrangement uses TRBV7-6 and TRBJ2-5, with D hard to call. V was cut by 5 bases and J by 0 bases, with 7 bases left in between. This CDR3 is built from 13 residues. Germline CDR1 SGHVS, CDR2 FNYEAQ. The CDR3 here is CASSLTYQETQYF. In DNA, the CDR3 is TGTGCCAGCAGCCTGACGTACCAAGAGACCCAGTACTTC. Using reference TRBV7-6 and TRBJ2-5 for the parts outside the CDR3, the full variable domain is GAGVSQSPRYKVTKRGQDVALRCDPISGHVSLYWYRQALGQGPEFLTYFNYEAQQDKSGLPNDRFSAERPEGSISTLTIQRTEQRDSAMYRCASSLTYQETQYFGPGTRLLVL.

The genes are TRBV5-6 and TRBJ1-5, with 7 bases aligning to TRBD1. Germline V gene data show CDR1 as SGHDT and CDR2 as YYEEEE. The CDR3 sequence is 15 residues long. The V gene end was trimmed by 4 bases and the J gene end by 2 bases; junction bases not matched to a gene: 6. CDR3 bases: TGTGCCAGCAGCCGGAGGGGACAGCGCAATCAGCCCCAGCATTTT. Protein: CASSRRGQRNQPQHF.